Shown below are 12 T cell receptor beta chains from a single sample sequenced in a study of shared clonotypes between healthy human individuals. Clones were read by immunoSEQ multiplex PCR, and TCRdb kept only the in-frame ones, dropping some. Altogether under 1,900,000 clones are present, 98% being singletons, with the ten largest covering approximately 0.4%. The material sequenced was naive CD4+ T cells sorted from blood. Regarding subset: CD45RA+ positively selected. These receptors came from a man aged 25 to 40 in good health.

This chain uses TRBV25-1 with TRBJ1-2; tentative D call: TRBD1 (5 bases). V lost 0 bases and J 2 bases, leaving 10 bases between the germline ends. This CDR3 is 15 amino acids long. In germline, CDR1 is MGHDK, CDR2 SYGVNS. Written as DNA, the CDR3 is TGTGCCAGCAGTGAATATCAGGGAGCGAACTATGGCTACACCTTC. Protein product: CASSEYQGANYGYTF.

The rearrangement links TRBV10-3 to TRBJ1-1; 12 bases agree with TRBD1. CDR1 is ENHRY, CDR2 SYGVKD, per germline. The CDR3 has 15 residues. V lost 7 bases to trimming and J lost 5 bases; unmatched junction nucleotides: 8. In DNA, the CDR3 is TGTGCCATCACGGGGACAGGGGGCGTAGGAACTGAAGCTTTCTTT. Translating it yields CAITGTGGVGTEAFF.

Comments on this clone: Other DNA sequences within the sample encode an identical CDR3. The J gene is TRBJ2-7, the V gene TRBV2; D is undetermined. V lost 3 bases and J 2 bases, leaving 5 bases between the germline ends. Germline CDR1 and CDR2: SNHLY and FYNNEI. This CDR3 contains 12 residues. Here the CDR3 DNA reads TGTGCCAGCAGTGACCGGACCTACGAGCAGTACTTC. Translation gives CASSDRTYEQYF.

Note on this clone: The sample holds other DNA sequences that translate to the same CDR3. The chain combines TRBV6-5 with TRBJ2-3, with a weak D call TRBD2 (5 bases). V was trimmed by 4 bases and J by 3 bases, leaving 8 bases between them. This CDR3 has 13 residues. Germline V gene lookup returns CDR1 MNHEY and CDR2 SVGAGI. This CDR3 reads CASSSPGTDTQYF. The CDR3 region has the DNA TGTGCCAGCAGTTCCCCGGGGACAGATACGCAGTATTTT.

The chain uses TRBV11-2 and TRBJ2-2; the match to TRBD1 covers 7 bases. J gave up 7 bases and V 6 bases, and 14 bases lay outside the gene matches. The CDR3 is 16 residues long. From germline, CDR1 is SGHAT and CDR2 FQNNGV. Here the CDR3 reads CASSHRAQGDGGELFF. CDR3 nucleotide sequence: TGTGCCAGCAGTCATAGAGCTCAGGGGGACGGCGGGGAGCTGTTTTTT.

The chain carries TRBV6-4 and TRBJ1-2; D is uncertain. CDR1 is MRHNA, CDR2 SNTAGT, per germline. V was shortened by 3 bases and J by 4 bases, with 6 bases between the two germline ends. CDR3 length: 12 amino acids. CDR3 DNA: TGTGCCAGCAGTGATCGTTCCTATGGCTACACCTTC. As protein: CASSDRSYGYTF.

This chain joins TRBV7-2 and TRBJ1-1, with 9 bases matching TRBD1. CDR1 SGHTA and CDR2 FQGNSA come from the germline V gene. V shed 11 bases and J 4 bases; nucleotides not matched to a gene: 8. CDR3 length: 13 residues. This CDR3 reads CAGSTGGSTEAFF. CDR3 DNA sequence: TGTGCCGGGTCGACAGGGGGGAGCACTGAAGCTTTCTTT.

The V gene is TRBV21-1, the J gene TRBJ2-1; the table's D gene call, TRBD2, was not cross checked with the DNA. TRBV21-1 is an annotated pseudogene. The CDR3 contains 16 residues. The CDR3 DNA follows: TGTGCCAGCAACCCCGACGGCGGGAAGGTCTACAATGAGCAGTTCTTC. Translated, it gives CASNPDGGKVYNEQFF.

This clone was detected only once. V gene TRBV18 combines with J gene TRBJ1-1; D call uncertain. Trimming removed 2 bases from V and 0 bases from J, with 10 bases in between. CDR3 length: 15 amino acids. The germline V gene encodes CDR1 KGHSH and CDR2 LQKENI. The CDR3, as DNA: TGTGCCAGCTCACCAGACACAGCTCTGAACACTGAAGCTTTCTTT. Protein sequence: CASSPDTALNTEAFF.

The genes are TRBV5-1 and TRBJ2-7; D remains unclear. CDR1 and CDR2 (germline): SGHRS, YFSETQ. Deletions cut 2 bases from V and 1 base from J, with 7 bases between. There are 13 residues in the CDR3. The CDR3 DNA is TGCGCCAGCAGCTTATCACTATCCTACGAGCAGTACTTC. Translation gives CASSLSLSYEQYF.

The CDR3 sequence: CASSINRDRVNTF. The CDR3 DNA follows: TGTGCCAGCAGCATCAACCGGGACAGGGTAAACACCTTC. V is TRBV7-9 and J is TRBJ1-2; the match to TRBD1 covers 9 bases. Germline trimming cut 5 bases from V and 12 bases from J; bases unmatched to any gene: 10. The CDR3 consists of 13 residues. Per the germline V gene, CDR1 is SEHNR and CDR2 is FQNEAQ (reference sequence).

The V gene is TRBV4-3, the J gene TRBJ2-3; no clear D gene. V was clipped by 4 bases and J by 2 bases, with 7 bases between them. Germline V lookup: CDR1 LGHNA, CDR2 YSLEER. The CDR3 loop spans 13 amino acids. CDR3 protein: CASSPHPTDTQYF. As DNA, the CDR3 is TGCGCCAGCAGCCCCCACCCCACAGATACGCAGTATTTT.